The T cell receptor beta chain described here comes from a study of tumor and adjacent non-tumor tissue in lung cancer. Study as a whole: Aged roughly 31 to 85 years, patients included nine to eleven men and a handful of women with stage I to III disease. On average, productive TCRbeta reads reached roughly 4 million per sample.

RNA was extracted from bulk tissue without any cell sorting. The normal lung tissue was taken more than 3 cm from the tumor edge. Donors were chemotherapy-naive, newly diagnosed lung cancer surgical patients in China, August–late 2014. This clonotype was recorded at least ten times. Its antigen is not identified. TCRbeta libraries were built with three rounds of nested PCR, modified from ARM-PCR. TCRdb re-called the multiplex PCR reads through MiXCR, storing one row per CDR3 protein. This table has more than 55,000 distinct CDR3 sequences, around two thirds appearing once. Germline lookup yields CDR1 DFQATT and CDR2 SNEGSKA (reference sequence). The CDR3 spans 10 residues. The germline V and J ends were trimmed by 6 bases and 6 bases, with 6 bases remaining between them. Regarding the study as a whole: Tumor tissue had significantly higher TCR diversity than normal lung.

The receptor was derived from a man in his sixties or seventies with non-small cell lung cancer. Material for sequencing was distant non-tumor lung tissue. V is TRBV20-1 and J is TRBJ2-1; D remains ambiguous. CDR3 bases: TGCAGTGCGCCCTCCAATGAGCAGTTCTTC. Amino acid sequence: CSAPSNEQFF.